This record looks at one T cell receptor (beta chain) sequence and its context. Sequencing was performed with immunoSEQ multiplex PCR; in TCRdb, only in-frame clones are kept and a portion is missing. Of around 65,000 clones in the sample, roughly 81% were seen once. Germline assignment: CDR1 SGHRS and CDR2 YFSETQ. Unmatched junction bases numbered 8, after V lost 4 bases and J lost 7 bases. The CDR3 runs 13 residues. This entry is derived from a study of blood T cell repertoires in COVID-19. The sample comprised peripheral blood. The receptor comes from a man at least 80 years old with acute or convalescent COVID-19. The V and J genes are TRBV5-1 and TRBJ2-7, with 7 bases fitting TRBD1. CDR3 loop: CASSERQGREQYF. The CDR3, as DNA: TGCGCCAGCAGCGAAAGACAGGGAAGGGAGCAGTACTTC.